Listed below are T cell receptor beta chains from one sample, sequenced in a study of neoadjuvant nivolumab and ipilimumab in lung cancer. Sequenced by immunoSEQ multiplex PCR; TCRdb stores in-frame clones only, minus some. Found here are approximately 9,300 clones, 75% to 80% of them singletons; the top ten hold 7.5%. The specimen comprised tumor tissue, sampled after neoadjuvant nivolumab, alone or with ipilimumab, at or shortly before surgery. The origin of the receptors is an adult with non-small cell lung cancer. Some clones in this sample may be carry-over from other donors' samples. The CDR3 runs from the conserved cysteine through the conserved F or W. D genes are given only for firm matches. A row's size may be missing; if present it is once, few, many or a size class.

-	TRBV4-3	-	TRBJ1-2	TGCGCCAGCAGCCGGGACTCTAACTATGGCTACACCTTC	CASSRDSNYGYTF
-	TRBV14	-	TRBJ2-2	TGTGCCAGCCGATTCCAGGGAAACGGGGAGCTGTTTTTT	CASRFQGNGELFF
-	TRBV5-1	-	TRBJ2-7	TGCGCCAGCAGCTTGGTGCAGGGGGAGCAGTACTTC	CASSLVQGEQYF
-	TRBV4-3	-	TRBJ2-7	TGCGCCAGCAGCCAAGAAGGGGACGGGCTACTGCAGTACTTC	CASSQEGDGLLQYF
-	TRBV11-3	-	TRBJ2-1	TGTGCCAGCAGGGATGAGCGTGAGCAGTTCTTC	CASRDEREQFF
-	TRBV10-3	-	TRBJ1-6	TGTGCCATCAGTGCAACCGCAATCCGGGCTCCCGGCCTTAATTCACCCCTCCACTTT	CAISATAIRAPGLNSPLHF
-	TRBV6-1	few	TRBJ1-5	TGTGCCAGCAGTGCAGGTAATAGCAATCAGCCCCAGCATTTT	CASSAGNSNQPQHF
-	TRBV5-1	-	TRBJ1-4	TGCGCCAGCAGCAATACAAACAGACATGGTGAAAAACTGTTTTTT	CASSNTNRHGEKLFF
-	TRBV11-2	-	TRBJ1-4	TGTGCCAGCAGCAGCTTGGGGGGGATGTCAACTAATGAAAAACTGTTTTTT	CASSSLGGMSTNEKLFF
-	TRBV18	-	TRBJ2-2	TGTGCCAGCTCATCCAGCGGTCCCACCGGGGAGCTGTTTTTT	CASSSSGPTGELFF
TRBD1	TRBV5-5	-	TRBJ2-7	TGTGCCAGCACCATGGGGACAGGGGTCGGGTACGAGCAGTACTTC	CASTMGTGVGYEQYF
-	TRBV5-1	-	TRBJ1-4	TGCGCCAGCAGCTTGGTTGGGGGAAAGGAGGAAAAACTGTTTTTT	CASSLVGGKEEKLFF
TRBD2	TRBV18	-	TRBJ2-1	TGTGCCAGCTCACCGAGTCCTAGCGGGAGTTCATATCAGTTCTTC	CASSPSPSGSSYQFF
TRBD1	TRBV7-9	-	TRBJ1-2	TGTGCCAGCAGCTTTGGACAGGGGGCAGATGGCTACACCTTC	CASSFGQGADGYTF
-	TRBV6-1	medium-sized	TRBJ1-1	TGTGCCAGCAGCCTTCAGGGAATGAACACTGAAGCTTTCTTT	CASSLQGMNTEAFF
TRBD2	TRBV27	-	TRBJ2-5	TGTGCCAGCAGTTCTCCCGGGACTAGCCCCCGATCGGAGACCCAGTACTTC	CASSSPGTSPRSETQYF
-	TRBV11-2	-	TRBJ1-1	TGTGCCAGCAGCTTATCTTCGTACAGGGACACCACTGAAGCTTTCTTT	CASSLSSYRDTTEAFF
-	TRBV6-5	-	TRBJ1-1	TGTGCCAGCAGTCCTCCACAGGGAAAGTCTTTCTTT	CASSPPQGKSFF
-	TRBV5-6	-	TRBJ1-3	TGTGCCAGCAGCTTGGAGGGGGATCGCTCTGGAAACACCATATATTTT	CASSLEGDRSGNTIYF
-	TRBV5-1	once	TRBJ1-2	TGCGCCAGCAGCTTGAGTTCTAATAACTATGGCTACACCTTC	CASSLSSNNYGYTF
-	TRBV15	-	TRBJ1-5	TGTGCCACCAGCAGAGGGGGCAATCAGCCCCAGCATTTT	CATSRGGNQPQHF
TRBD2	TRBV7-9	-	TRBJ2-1	TGTGCCAGCAGCTTAACCCCGGGACTAGCGGGACACAATGAGCAGTTCTTC	CASSLTPGLAGHNEQFF
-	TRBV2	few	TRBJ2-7	TGTGCCAGCAGGCAGGCCTACGAGCAGTACTTC	CASRQAYEQYF
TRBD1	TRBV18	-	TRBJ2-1	TGTGCCAGCTCACCATGGGACAGCACCTACAATGAGCAGTTCTTC	CASSPWDSTYNEQFF
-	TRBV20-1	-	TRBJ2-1	TGCAGTGCTAGAGAGAGAAGTGAGCAGTTCTTC	CSARERSEQFF
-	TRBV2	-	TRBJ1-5	TGTGCCAGCAGTGTGGAGAGAAATCAGCCCCAGCATTTT	CASSVERNQPQHF
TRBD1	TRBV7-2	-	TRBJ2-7	TGTGCCAGCAGCCGATCGACAGGGGGGGCCCCCTACGAGCAGTACTTC	CASSRSTGGAPYEQYF
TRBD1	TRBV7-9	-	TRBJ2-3	TGTGCCAGCAGCTCAATGACCAAGATACAGGGGTCATACACAGATACGCAGTATTTT	CASSSMTKIQGSYTDTQYF
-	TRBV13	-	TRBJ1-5	TGTGCCAGCAGCCCGGACCGTCTCGCGCCCCAGCATTTT	CASSPDRLAPQHF
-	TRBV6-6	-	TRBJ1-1	TGTGCCAGCAGTCTTCCGTCCGGAGGGACTGAAGCTTTCTTT	CASSLPSGGTEAFF
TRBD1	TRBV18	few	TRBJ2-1	TGTGCCAGCTCACCCGGGACAGGGACAGTTGAGCAGTTCTTC	CASSPGTGTVEQFF
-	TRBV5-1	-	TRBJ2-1	TGCGCCAGCAGCTGGGTGGGGAGAGACAATGAGCAGTTCTTC	CASSWVGRDNEQFF
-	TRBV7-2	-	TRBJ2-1	TGTGCCAGCAGCTTTACCATAAATGAGCAGTTCTTC	CASSFTINEQFF
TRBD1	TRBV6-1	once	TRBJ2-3	TGTGCCAGCAGTGTGAACAGGGGGACAGATACGCAGTATTTT	CASSVNRGTDTQYF
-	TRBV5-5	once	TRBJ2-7	TGTGCCAGCAGCTTGGGCCAGGGGCTTTTTCTCGAGCAGTACTTC	CASSLGQGLFLEQYF